Listed below are T cell receptor beta chains from one sample, sequenced in a study of blood T cell repertoires in COVID-19. The assay was immunoSEQ multiplex PCR, and TCRdb's table has in-frame clones only and misses some. The sample gives about 160,000 clones, around four fifths of which show up once; around 10% is in the top ten. The material sequenced was peripheral blood. The receptor source for this set is a woman of 80 years or more with active or convalescent COVID-19. CDR3s include the opening cysteine and the closing phenylalanine or tryptophan. The order of the fields is D gene, clone size, J gene, V gene, CDR3 DNA, CDR3 protein. A D gene is named only where the DNA matches it firmly. Size values are once, few and many counts, or a class for expanded clones, and some rows have none.

NA | NA | TRBJ2-7 | TRBV7-2 | TGTGCCAGCAGCTTAGATAGGGGAACCTACGAGCAGTACTTC | CASSLDRGTYEQYF
TRBD1 | NA | TRBJ1-6 | TRBV5-1 | TGCGCCAGCAGCTTGGGAGGGACAGGGTCAGGGAATTCACCCCTCCACTTT | CASSLGGTGSGNSPLHF
TRBD2 | NA | TRBJ2-1 | TRBV6-6 | TGTGCCAGCAGTCCGAGCGGGGCCACCTACAATGAGCAGTTCTTC | CASSPSGATYNEQFF
NA | NA | TRBJ2-3 | TRBV3-1/TRBV3-2 | TGTGCCAGCAGCCGGGTAGGGGCCACAGATACGCAGTATTTT | CASSRVGATDTQYF
TRBD1 | NA | TRBJ2-7 | TRBV5-1 | TGCGCCAGCAGCTTGGGGGGGACAGGGTCTGCCTACGAGCAGTACTTC | CASSLGGTGSAYEQYF
TRBD2 | NA | TRBJ2-5 | TRBV9 | TGTGCCAGCAGCGCACGTGTCGCGGGGGGGCGAGGGGAGACCCAGTACTTC | CASSARVAGGRGETQYF
TRBD2 | NA | TRBJ2-3 | TRBV7-2 | TGTGCCAGCAGCTCCCAGACTAGCGGAGGCTCCCTTACGCAGTATTTT | CASSSQTSGGSLTQYF
NA | NA | TRBJ1-4 | TRBV6-1 | TGTGCCAGCAGTGAAGCTAGGGGGGGGGTTGAAAAACTGTTTTTT | CASSEARGGVEKLFF
NA | NA | TRBJ1-3 | TRBV9 | TGTGCCAGCAGCGTAGCCGGGTACTCTGGAAACACCATATATTTT | CASSVAGYSGNTIYF
NA | NA | TRBJ2-1 | TRBV29-1 | TGCAGCGGGGACATCCACAATGAGCAGTTCTTC | CSGDIHNEQFF
NA | NA | TRBJ2-5 | TRBV2 | TGTGCCAGCGGACAGTCTCAAGAGACCCAGTACTTC | CASGQSQETQYF
NA | NA | TRBJ1-5 | TRBV7-2 | TGTGCCAGCAGCCAAACGGGGAACAATCAGCCCCAGCATTTT | CASSQTGNNQPQHF
TRBD1 | NA | TRBJ1-5 | TRBV19 | TGTGCCAGTAGTATCTCCCCGACAGGGGTGGGTCAGCCCCAGCATTTT | CASSISPTGVGQPQHF
TRBD1 | NA | TRBJ1-2 | TRBV6-5 | TGTGCCAGCAGCGGAGCAGGGGGCGGCTATGGCTACACCTTC | CASSGAGGGYGYTF
TRBD2 | NA | TRBJ2-7 | TRBV27 | TGTGCCAGCAGTTTAATAGCGGGGGCGATCGGCGAGCAGTACTTC | CASSLIAGAIGEQYF
NA | NA | TRBJ1-2 | TRBV6-2/TRBV6-3 | TGTGCCAGCAGTCAGGGGCGTGTTCTCACCTTC | CASSQGRVLTF
NA | NA | TRBJ1-5 | TRBV18 | TGTGCCAGCTCACCACTCGCAGTAAACAATCAGCCCCAGCATTTT | CASSPLAVNNQPQHF
TRBD1 | NA | TRBJ1-5 | TRBV20-1 | TGCAGTGCTAGTTCGGGGGGACAGGGACAGCCCCAGCATTTT | CSASSGGQGQPQHF
NA | NA | TRBJ2-3 | TRBV3-1/TRBV3-2 | TGTGCCAGCAGCCCCCAGGGGGACTTGGCAGATACGCAGTATTTT | CASSPQGDLADTQYF
NA | NA | TRBJ1-1 | TRBV9 | TGTGCCAGCAGCACGGGGGACTTGGGCACTGAAGCTTTCTTT | CASSTGDLGTEAFF
NA | NA | TRBJ2-3 | TRBV3-1/TRBV3-2 | TGTGCCAGCAGCCAAGATCCAGGGGCAGATACGCAGTATTTT | CASSQDPGADTQYF
NA | NA | TRBJ1-2 | TRBV9 | TGTGCCAGCAGCGTAGTCTCGGGGGGTGGCTATGGCTACACCTTC | CASSVVSGGGYGYTF
NA | NA | TRBJ1-6 | TRBV10-3 | TGTGCCACCACCACAGGGAATTCACCCCTCCACTTT | CATTTGNSPLHF
TRBD1 | NA | TRBJ1-1 | TRBV18 | TGTGCCAGCTCACAACAGGGGCAGAACACTGAAGCTTTCTTT | CASSQQGQNTEAFF
TRBD1 | NA | TRBJ1-2 | TRBV18 | TGTGCCAGCTCACCACCGGGACAGGGGGCGTATGGCTACACCTTC | CASSPPGQGAYGYTF
NA | NA | TRBJ1-4 | TRBV7-2 | TGTGCCAGCAGCTTAGGGCCGTTTGCAACTAATGAAAAACTGTTTTTT | CASSLGPFATNEKLFF
NA | NA | TRBJ1-2 | TRBV12-3/TRBV12-4 | TGTGCCAGCAGCCTCTACGGGGGCTACACCTTC | CASSLYGGYTF
NA | NA | TRBJ1-5 | TRBV7-2 | TGTGCCAGCAGCCACACCAATCAGCCCCAGCATTTT | CASSHTNQPQHF
TRBD1 | NA | TRBJ2-1 | TRBV10-3 | TGTGCCATCAGTGGGACAGGGGGTTCCTACAATGAGCAGTTCTTC | CAISGTGGSYNEQFF
NA | NA | TRBJ2-7 | TRBV10-2 | TGCGCCAGCAGTCGGACTAAGTCCTACGAGCAGTACTTC | CASSRTKSYEQYF
NA | NA | TRBJ1-4 | TRBV21-1 | TGTGCCAGCAGCAAATATAGCGGGGGCGGGCAGACCGATGAAAAACTGTTTTTT | CASSKYSGGGQTDEKLFF
TRBD1 | NA | TRBJ1-5 | TRBV27 | TGTGCCAGCAGTTTATCGACAGGGTATCAGCCCCAGCATTTT | CASSLSTGYQPQHF
TRBD1 | NA | TRBJ1-5 | TRBV19 | TGTGCCAGTAGTTCAACAGGGGACAATCAGCCCCAGCATTTT | CASSSTGDNQPQHF
TRBD1 | NA | TRBJ1-4 | TRBV18 | TGTGCCAGCTCACCTGTAGACAGGGGTGAAAAACTGTTTTTT | CASSPVDRGEKLFF
TRBD1 | NA | TRBJ2-7 | TRBV3-1/TRBV3-2 | TGTGCCAGCAGCTACGGGACAGGGGTGATGGAGCAGTACTTC | CASSYGTGVMEQYF
NA | once | TRBJ1-3 | TRBV3-1/TRBV3-2 | TGTGCCAGCAGCCCCACAGGTGGTCGCCGAAACACCATATATTTT | CASSPTGGRRNTIYF
NA | NA | TRBJ1-5 | TRBV3-1/TRBV3-2 | TGTGCCAGCAGCCAGGGTAGGGGTGATCAGCCCCAGCATTTT | CASSQGRGDQPQHF
NA | NA | TRBJ1-4 | TRBV4-1 | TGCGCCAGCAGCCGAGGACAGACAACTAATGAAAAACTGTTTTTT | CASSRGQTTNEKLFF
NA | NA | TRBJ1-1 | TRBV5-3 | TGTGCCAGAATCCCTGGAAGTCCGGGGCGGGGGAACACTGAAGCTTTCTTT | CARIPGSPGRGNTEAFF
NA | NA | TRBJ2-3 | TRBV6-5 | TGTGCCAGCAGTTACTCAGGGCAGGGCTACACAGATACGCAGTATTTT | CASSYSGQGYTDTQYF
NA | NA | TRBJ2-2 | TRBV7-8 | TGTGCCAGCAGCTTAGCGCTATCATTAACCGGGGAGCTGTTTTTT | CASSLALSLTGELFF
TRBD1 | many | TRBJ1-5 | TRBV10-3 | TGTGCCATCAGTTCAAGTCGTACAGGGGGAGGGGATCAGCCCCAGCATTTT | CAISSSRTGGGDQPQHF
TRBD1 | NA | TRBJ1-1 | TRBV10-3 | TGCGCCACGGGGACAGGACAAAACACTGAAGCTTTCTTT | CATGTGQNTEAFF
TRBD1 | NA | TRBJ2-4 | TRBV6-2/TRBV6-3 | TGTGCCAGCAGTTACTCTCCAGGGGGCGGCAAAAACATTCAGTACTTC | CASSYSPGGGKNIQYF
TRBD1 | NA | TRBJ2-1 | TRBV18 | TGTGCCAGCTCACCGGGACAGGAGGTAGGTGAGCAGTTCTTC | CASSPGQEVGEQFF
NA | once | TRBJ1-4 | TRBV27 | TGTGCCAGCAGTTTACTGGGAGGTGATGAAAAACTGTTTTTT | CASSLLGGDEKLFF
NA | NA | TRBJ1-5 | TRBV6-5 | TGTGCCAGCACCGAAGGGGGCAATCAGCCCCAGCATTTT | CASTEGGNQPQHF
NA | NA | TRBJ2-2 | TRBV6-5 | TGTGCCAGCAGTTTCGGGGGAAACACCGGGGAGCTGTTTTTT | CASSFGGNTGELFF
NA | NA | TRBJ1-1 | TRBV7-2 | TGTGCCAGCAGCTTAGCATCGGGGGGCGGGCACACTGAAGCTTTCTTT | CASSLASGGGHTEAFF
NA | NA | TRBJ1-5 | TRBV7-2 | TGTGCCAGCACCCAGGGCACCCTCAATCAGCCCCAGCATTTT | CASTQGTLNQPQHF